This T cell receptor (beta chain) was sequenced during a study of OX40 agonist ivuxolimab in advanced cancers. Study-level points and caveats: The 0.1-3.0 mg/kg partial responders had among the lowest clonal expansion.

Produced via immunoSEQ multiplex PCR; TCRdb's table is partial and in-frame only. The sample comprises under 90,000 clones, around 85% of which are singletons, and approximately 2.2% rests with the top ten. Trimming removed 8 bases from V and 6 bases from J; junction bases left unmatched: 12. The germline V gene has CDR1 SGHAT and CDR2 FQNNGV. The CDR3 consists of 15 residues. A word on this clone: The antigen is unknown.

The origin of this receptor is an adult with an advanced solid tumor such as melanoma, head and neck, liver or kidney cancer. This specimen was CD4+ or CD8+ T cells sorted from blood, taken in a trial of the OX40 agonist ivuxolimab. The J gene is TRBJ2-7, the V gene TRBV11-2; 11 bases are shared with TRBD2. The CDR3 region is CASRGIAGGFSEQYF. CDR3 nucleotide sequence: TGTGCCAGCCGGGGGATAGCGGGAGGGTTCTCCGAGCAGTACTTC.